This T cell receptor (beta chain) originates from a study of read filtering for tumor transcriptome and immune sequencing (dated by TCRdb to the early 2020s). A note on the overall study: The cohort had 17 male and 14 female patients with a mean age of around 70 years, ranging from 47 to 80. By revised international staging, 8 or 9 patients were R-ISS I, over 15 were R-ISS II and roughly 7 were R-ISS III. Whole-transcriptome libraries were prepared with the TruSeq RNA Access Library Prep Kit after DNase treatment. Per sample, about 4.05 to 11 million TCR-region mapped reads were obtained with IR-seq, compared with only about 80 to 1,400 with RNA-seq. Using the same bone marrow samples, the study compared TCR repertoires obtained by targeted immune repertoire sequencing with those obtained by bulk whole-transcriptome sequencing. A main aim was a read-filtering strategy for immune repertoire data, specifically whether clonotypes supported by a single read should be removed. What the work shows at the level of the full study, not this receptor alone: Compared with RNA-seq, IR-seq captured clonotypes at much greater depth and more reliably, and a smaller IR-seq throughput was enough to identify most of the shared clonotypes. In IR-seq, single-read clonotypes were roughly 84% of clonotypes but approximately 3.7% of total reads; in RNA-seq they were around 75% of clonotypes and less than 45% of reads. When single-read clonotypes were removed, the proportions of shared clonotypes in IR-seq and RNA-seq correlated more strongly. The sorted CD138-negative fraction was not purified T cells but a mixed bone marrow immune population.

This clonotype was counted a single time. Its specific antigen is unknown. No much larger clone exists at a distance of one base, and base qualities are not known. One read offers little support. The Immunoverse kit was used to build TCR libraries from roughly 370 ng RNA, with molecular barcoded adaptors covering alpha/delta and beta/gamma chains. TCR library preparation was performed with the same RNA that was used for transcriptome sequencing. An Illumina HiSeq 4000 with 2 x 150 cycles was used to sequence the TCR libraries. The published analysis was carried out like this. Using MiXCR, which included quality filtering and error correction, TCR reads were aligned to human V, D, J and C references and then assembled into CDR3 clonotypes. Clonotype counts and gene usage diversity were analyzed with the tcR package in R. Raw mapping reads were checked after the RNA-seq reads had been mapped by STAR aligner version 2.5.3a onto the human GRCh37 genome. To test how sequencing depth affects detected clonotypes, IR-seq fastq files were randomly downsampled with Seqtk 1.3. The public reads were quality trimmed at Q25 with fastp and then assembled into clones with MiXCR by TCRdb, keeping productive beta chains. Every distinct CDR3 protein forms one entry, paired with its most common genes and DNA. TCRdb, not the original authors, processed these V and J calls. A total of 62,000 or so distinct CDR3 sequences appear in this sample, 20% of them only once. The top ten clonotypes cover approximately 17% of the sample.

From cysteine to phenylalanine, the CDR3 is 16 amino acids long. CDR3 DNA is the only sequence kept; it has 48 bases, read in frame from the first base. From the germline V gene, CDR1 is SGHRS and CDR2 is YFSETQ. V lost 0 bases and J lost 4 bases, and the count of bases not matched to a germline gene is 8. Each patient had bone marrow sampled at the time of active disease. Ficoll-Hypaque density gradient centrifugation was used to isolate bone marrow mononuclear cells. Myeloma plasma cells were removed and CD138-negative cells were obtained by negative selection following labeling with CD138 magnetic microbeads on a MACS separator. Flow cytometry with CD138 antibodies on an Attune NxT was used to check how pure the isolated cells were. TRIzol reagent was used to extract total RNA, and a NanoDrop spectrophotometer was used to quantify the extracted RNA. For each patient, paired RNA-seq and IR-seq were run on the CD138-negative bone marrow sample from that patient.

What was sequenced was a population of CD138-negative cells sorted from bone marrow. Interpreted using the paper, the cell subset or site label stands for: bone marrow mononuclear cells depleted of CD138+ plasma/myeloma cells by negative magnetic selection. The chain employs TRBV5-1 and TRBJ2-5; 8 middle bases align to TRBD1. This receptor was identified in a donor aged 40 or over with multiple myeloma. The CDR3: CASSLGTSGTGETQYF. The nucleotide sequence is given as TGCGCCAGCAGCTTGGGAACCTCCGGGACAGGAGAGACCCAGTACTTC. Where the CDR3 stops, the reference TRBV5-1 and TRBJ2-5 genes take over; the full variable domain is KAGVTQTPRYLIKTRGQQVTLSCSPISGHRSVSWYQQTPGQGLQFLFEYFSETQRNKGNFPGRFSGRQFSNSRSEMNVSTLELGDSALYLCASSLGTSGTGETQYFGPGTRLLVL.